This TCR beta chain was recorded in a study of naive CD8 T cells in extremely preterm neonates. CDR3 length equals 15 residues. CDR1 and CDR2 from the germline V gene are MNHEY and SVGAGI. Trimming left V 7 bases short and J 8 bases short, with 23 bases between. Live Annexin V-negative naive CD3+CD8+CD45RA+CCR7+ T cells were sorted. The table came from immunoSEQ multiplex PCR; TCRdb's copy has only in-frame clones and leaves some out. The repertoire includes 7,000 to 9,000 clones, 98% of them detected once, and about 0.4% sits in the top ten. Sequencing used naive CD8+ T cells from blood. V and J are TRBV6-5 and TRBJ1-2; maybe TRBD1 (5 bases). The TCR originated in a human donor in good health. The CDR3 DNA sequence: TGTGCCAGCAAAGGCTTGTGGGAGGGGACCGGGGGCTACACCTTC. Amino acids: CASKGLWEGTGGYTF.